This T cell receptor beta chain was captured in a study of OX40 agonist ivuxolimab in advanced cancers. Study details: Every 2 weeks, patients received ivuxolimab intravenously, dosed at 0.01 to 10 mg/kg. Partial response was recorded in three patients: one hepatocellular carcinoma and two cutaneous melanoma cases.

To note about this clone: Its specificity is not known.

Notes on the study in general: Certain nonresponding patients likewise had low normalized T-cell clonal expansion. Partial responders treated at 0.1-3.0 mg/kg exhibited clonal expansion among the lowest measured.

Some clones are missing from TCRdb's copy, which holds only in-frame ones; the method was immunoSEQ multiplex PCR. Among 65,000 to 75,000 clones, 85% were seen once, and the ten largest hold approximately 0.78%. The specimen comprised CD4+ or CD8+ T cells sorted from blood, sampled in a trial of the OX40 agonist ivuxolimab. The clonotype comes from an adult with an advanced solid tumor such as melanoma, head and neck, liver or kidney cancer.

In DNA form, the CDR3 reads TGCAGTGCTCCTAGCACAGATACGCAGTATTTT. Protein: CSAPSTDTQYF. V usage is TRBV20-1 and J usage is TRBJ2-3; D not certain. Trimming took 5 bases from V and 0 from J, leaving 3 bases between them. This CDR3 has 11 amino acids. Germline loops: CDR1 DFQATT, CDR2 SNEGSKA (reference sequence).